Detailed here is one TCR beta chain. This record belongs to a study of blood T cell repertoires in COVID-19. Across the study: The origin of the acute and convalescent COVID-19 samples was the United States, Italy and Spain. PBMCs, B-cell-depleted T cells, or T cells were the source of the cDNA or gDNA that made up the material.

This CDR3 has 13 amino acids. Germline assignment: CDR1 LGHDT and CDR2 YNNKEL (reference sequence). V lost 7 bases to trimming and J lost 2 bases, with 8 bases between them. The Seattle site enrolled patients during active infection and followed them longitudinally. Repertoires were generated with immunoSEQ multiplex PCR, while TCRdb's copy carries only in-frame clones and drops some. The sample has about 200,000 clones; 85% to 90% are singletons. The TCR was taken from a woman between 45 and 65 years old with COVID-19, enrolled during active disease. The chain combines TRBV3-1 (or the pseudogene TRBV3-2) with TRBJ2-2; D gene unclear. Specimen: peripheral blood. The CDR3 reads CASTLSNTGELFF. CDR3 nucleotides: TGTGCCAGCACCCTTTCCAACACCGGGGAGCTGTTTTTT.